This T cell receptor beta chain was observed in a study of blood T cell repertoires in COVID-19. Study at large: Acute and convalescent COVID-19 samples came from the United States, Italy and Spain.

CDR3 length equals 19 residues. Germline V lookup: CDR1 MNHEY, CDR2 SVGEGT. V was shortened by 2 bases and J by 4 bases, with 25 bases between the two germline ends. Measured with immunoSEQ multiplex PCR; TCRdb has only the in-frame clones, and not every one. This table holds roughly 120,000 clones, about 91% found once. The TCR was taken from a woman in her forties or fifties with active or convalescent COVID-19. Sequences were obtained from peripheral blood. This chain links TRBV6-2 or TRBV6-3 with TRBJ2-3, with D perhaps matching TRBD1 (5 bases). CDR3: CASSYIVGHMEKTPDTQYF. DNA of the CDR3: TGTGCCAGCAGTTACATTGTGGGGCACATGGAAAAAACCCCAGATACGCAGTATTTT.